This TCR beta chain is from a study of control samples from healthy donors and cancer patients. Only in-frame clones appear in the TCRdb table, and some are missing; sequencing was by immunoSEQ multiplex PCR. The sample lists about 150,000 clones; under 95% were seen once. The CDR3 spans 11 residues. V lost 9 bases and J lost 9, with 11 bases in between. Germline-derived CDR1 and CDR2 are ENHRY and SYGVKD. This sequence joins TRBV10-3 and TRBJ2-2; D may be TRBD2 (5 bases). The source material was blood. This clonotype was sampled from a man younger than 35 in good health. The CDR3 sequence is CAMGSDRELFF. The CDR3 bases are TGTGCCATGGGGAGCGATCGGGAGCTGTTTTTT.